This T cell receptor (beta chain) was sequenced during a study of regulatory T cells in long-lasting Graves disease. This CDR3 has 14 residues. V gave up 1 base and J gave up 1 base, with 7 bases separating them. Germline assignment: CDR1 MNHNS and CDR2 SASEGT. Notes on this clonotype: A much bigger clone sits one base away, suggesting this may be a read error. Lacking the conserved final phenylalanine or tryptophan, this CDR3 likely reflects a read error.

To make TCR beta libraries, researchers used iRepertoire HTBI primers and Arm-PCR of CDR3 regions. One entry per CDR3 protein results from TCRdb running MiXCR on the multiplex PCR reads. The data hold 250,000 or so distinct CDR3 sequences, with about 17% observed a single time. Time point indicated: newly diagnosed GD, antithyroid drugs for less than 3 months. With RNA extracted from PBMCs as input, the TCR library was made. Separately, the same data were catalogued under a study of T cells in Graves' hyperthyroidism and ophthalmopathy.

The genes are TRBV6-1 and TRBJ1-1; D call uncertain. The sample consisted of peripheral blood mononuclear cells (PBMCs), taken at new diagnosis, from a patient treated with antithyroid drugs. The clonotype originates from a woman in her 30s with Graves disease. The CDR3: CASSEEAQNTEAFL. CDR3 nucleotides: TGTGCCAGCAGTGAAGAGGCACAGAACACTGAAGCTTTCCTT.